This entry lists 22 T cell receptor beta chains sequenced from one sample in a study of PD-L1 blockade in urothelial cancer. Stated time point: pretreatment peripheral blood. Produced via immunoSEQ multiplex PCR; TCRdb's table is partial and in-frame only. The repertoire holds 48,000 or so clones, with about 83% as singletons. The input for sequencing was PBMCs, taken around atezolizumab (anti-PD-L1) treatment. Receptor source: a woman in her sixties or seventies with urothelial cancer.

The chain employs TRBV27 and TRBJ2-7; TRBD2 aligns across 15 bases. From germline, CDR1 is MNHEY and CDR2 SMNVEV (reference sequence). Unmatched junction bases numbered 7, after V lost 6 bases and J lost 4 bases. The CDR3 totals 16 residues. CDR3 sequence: CASRPLGLAGGYEQYF. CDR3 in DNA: TGTGCCAGCAGACCACTAGGACTAGCGGGGGGGTACGAGCAGTACTTC.

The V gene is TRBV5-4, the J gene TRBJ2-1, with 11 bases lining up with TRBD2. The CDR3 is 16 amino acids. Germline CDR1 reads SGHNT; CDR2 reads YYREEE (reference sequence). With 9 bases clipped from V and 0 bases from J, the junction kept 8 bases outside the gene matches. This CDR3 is CAIGTSGMSSYNEQFF. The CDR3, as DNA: TGTGCCATCGGGACTAGCGGTATGAGCTCCTACAATGAGCAGTTCTTC. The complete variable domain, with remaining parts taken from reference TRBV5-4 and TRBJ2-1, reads ETGVTQSPTHLIKTRGQQVTLRCSSQSGHNTVSWYQQALGQGPQFIFQYYREEENGRGNFPPRFSGLQFPNYSSELNVNALELDDSALYLCAIGTSGMSSYNEQFFGPGTRLTVL.

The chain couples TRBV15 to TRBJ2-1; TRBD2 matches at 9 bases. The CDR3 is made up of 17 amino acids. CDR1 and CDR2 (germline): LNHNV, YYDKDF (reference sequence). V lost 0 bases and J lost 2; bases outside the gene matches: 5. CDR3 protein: CATSRDGLALAYNEQFF. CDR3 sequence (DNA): TGTGCCACCAGCAGAGATGGACTAGCGCTCGCCTACAATGAGCAGTTCTTC.

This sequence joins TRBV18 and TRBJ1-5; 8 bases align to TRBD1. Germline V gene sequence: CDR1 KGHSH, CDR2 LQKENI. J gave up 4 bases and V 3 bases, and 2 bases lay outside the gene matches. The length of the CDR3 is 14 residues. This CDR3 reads CASSPRGQNQPQHF. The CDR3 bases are TGTGCCAGCTCACCCAGGGGGCAAAATCAGCCCCAGCATTTT.

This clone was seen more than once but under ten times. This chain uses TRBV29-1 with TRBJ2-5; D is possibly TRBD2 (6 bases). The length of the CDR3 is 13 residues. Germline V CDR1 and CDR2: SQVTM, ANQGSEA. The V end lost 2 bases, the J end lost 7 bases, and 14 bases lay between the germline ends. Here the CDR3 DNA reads TGCAGCGTTGAAACTGTTAGCGGAGGGACCCAGTACTTC. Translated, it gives CSVETVSGGTQYF. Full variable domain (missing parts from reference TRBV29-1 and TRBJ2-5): SAVISQKPSRDICQRGTSLTIQCQVDSQVTMMFWYRQQPGQSLTLIATANQGSEATYESGFVIDKFPISRPNLTFSTLTVSNMSPEDSSIYLCSVETVSGGTQYFGPGTRLLVL.

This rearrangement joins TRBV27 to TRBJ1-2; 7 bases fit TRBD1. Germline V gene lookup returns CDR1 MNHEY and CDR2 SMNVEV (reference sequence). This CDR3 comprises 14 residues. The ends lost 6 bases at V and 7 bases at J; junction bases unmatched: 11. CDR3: CASRPTGPPGGYTF. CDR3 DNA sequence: TGTGCCAGCAGGCCGACAGGGCCCCCGGGTGGCTACACCTTC.

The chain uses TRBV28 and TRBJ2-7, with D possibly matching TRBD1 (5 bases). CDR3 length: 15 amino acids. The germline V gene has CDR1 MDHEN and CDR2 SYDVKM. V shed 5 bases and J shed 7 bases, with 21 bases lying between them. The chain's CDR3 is CASSPLGPGVEEQYF. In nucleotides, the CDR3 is TGTGCCAGCAGTCCCCTGGGGCCGGGCGTAGAGGAGCAGTACTTC.

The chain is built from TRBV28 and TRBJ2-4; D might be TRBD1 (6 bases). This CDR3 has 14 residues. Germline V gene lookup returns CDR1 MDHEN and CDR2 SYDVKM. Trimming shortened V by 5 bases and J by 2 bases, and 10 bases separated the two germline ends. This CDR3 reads CASSRGGPKNIQYF. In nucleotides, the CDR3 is TGTGCCAGCAGTCGAGGGGGACCCAAAAACATTCAGTACTTC.

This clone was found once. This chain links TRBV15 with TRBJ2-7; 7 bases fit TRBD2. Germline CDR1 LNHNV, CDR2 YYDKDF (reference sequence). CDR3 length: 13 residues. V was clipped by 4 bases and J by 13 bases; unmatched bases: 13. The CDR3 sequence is CATSITSSGKVYF. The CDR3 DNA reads TGTGCCACCAGCATCACTTCAAGCGGGAAGGTATACTTC.

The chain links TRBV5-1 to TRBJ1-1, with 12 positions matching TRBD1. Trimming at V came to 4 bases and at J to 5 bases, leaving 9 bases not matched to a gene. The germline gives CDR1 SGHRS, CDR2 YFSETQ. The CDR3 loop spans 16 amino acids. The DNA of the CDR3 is TGCGCCAGCAGCCGGGGGACAGGGGGCCGGTGGACTGAAGCTTTCTTT. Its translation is CASSRGTGGRWTEAFF.

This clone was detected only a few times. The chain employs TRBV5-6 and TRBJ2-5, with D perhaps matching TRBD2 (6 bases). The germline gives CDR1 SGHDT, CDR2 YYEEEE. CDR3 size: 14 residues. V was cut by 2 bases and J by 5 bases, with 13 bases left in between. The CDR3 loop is CASSFGTPMETQYF. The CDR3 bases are TGTGCCAGCAGCTTTGGGACTCCCATGGAGACCCAGTACTTC.

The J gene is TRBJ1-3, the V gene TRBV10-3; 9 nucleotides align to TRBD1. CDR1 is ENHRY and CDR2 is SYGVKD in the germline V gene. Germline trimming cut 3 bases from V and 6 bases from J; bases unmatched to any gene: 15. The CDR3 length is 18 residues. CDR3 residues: CAISDVPGQGTLENTIYF. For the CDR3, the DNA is TGTGCCATCAGTGACGTCCCGGGACAGGGAACTCTGGAAAACACCATATATTTT.

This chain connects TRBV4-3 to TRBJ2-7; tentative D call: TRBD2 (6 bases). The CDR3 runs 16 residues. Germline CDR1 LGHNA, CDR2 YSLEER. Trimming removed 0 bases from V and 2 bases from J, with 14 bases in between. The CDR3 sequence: CASSQDLGGAPYEQYF. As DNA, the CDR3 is TGCGCCAGCAGCCAAGATCTAGGAGGGGCCCCCTACGAGCAGTACTTC.

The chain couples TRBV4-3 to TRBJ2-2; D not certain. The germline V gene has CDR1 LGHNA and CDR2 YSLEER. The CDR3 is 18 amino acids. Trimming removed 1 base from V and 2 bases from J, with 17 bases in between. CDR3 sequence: CASSQVRIGAINTGELFF. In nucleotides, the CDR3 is TGCGCCAGCAGCCAAGTTCGGATTGGAGCTATCAACACCGGGGAGCTGTTTTTT.

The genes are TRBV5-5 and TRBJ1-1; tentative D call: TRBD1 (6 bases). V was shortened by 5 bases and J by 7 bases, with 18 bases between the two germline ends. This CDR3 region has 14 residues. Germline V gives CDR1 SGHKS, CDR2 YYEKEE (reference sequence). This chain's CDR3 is CASSPGRGALEAFF. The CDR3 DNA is TGTGCCAGCAGTCCGGGGCGGGGGGCGCTTGAAGCTTTCTTT.

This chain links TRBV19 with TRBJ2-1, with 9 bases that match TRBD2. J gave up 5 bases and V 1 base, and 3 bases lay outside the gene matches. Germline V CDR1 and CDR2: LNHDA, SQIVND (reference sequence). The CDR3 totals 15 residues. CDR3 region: CASSIASGNNNEQFF. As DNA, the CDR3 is TGTGCCAGTAGTATAGCTAGCGGGAATAACAATGAGCAGTTCTTC. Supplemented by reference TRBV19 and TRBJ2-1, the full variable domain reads DGGITQSPKYLFRKEGQNVTLSCEQNLNHDAMYWYRQDPGQGLRLIYYSQIVNDFQKGDIAEGYSVSREKKESFPLTVTSAQKNPTAFYLCASSIASGNNNEQFFGPGTRLTVL.

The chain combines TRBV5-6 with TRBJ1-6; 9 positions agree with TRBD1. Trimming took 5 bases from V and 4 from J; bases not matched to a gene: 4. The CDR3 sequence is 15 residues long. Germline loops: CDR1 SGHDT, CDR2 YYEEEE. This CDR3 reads CASSRQGEYNSPLHF. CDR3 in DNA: TGTGCCAGCAGTAGACAGGGGGAATATAATTCACCCCTCCACTTT.

CDR3 sequence: CASSPGLAGPQETQYF. In DNA, the CDR3 is TGTGCCAGCAGTCCAGGACTAGCGGGCCCGCAAGAGACCCAGTACTTC. V is TRBV27 and J is TRBJ2-5; TRBD2 matches at 11 bases. V shed 5 bases and J 2 bases; nucleotides not matched to a gene: 7. CDR1 and CDR2 (germline): MNHEY, SMNVEV (reference sequence). The CDR3 is made up of 16 amino acids.

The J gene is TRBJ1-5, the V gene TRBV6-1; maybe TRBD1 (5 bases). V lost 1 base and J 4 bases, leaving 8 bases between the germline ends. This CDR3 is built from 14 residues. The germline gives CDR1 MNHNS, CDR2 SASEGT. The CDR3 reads CASSEVGTNQPQHF. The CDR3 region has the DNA TGTGCCAGCAGTGAAGTGGGGACTAATCAGCCCCAGCATTTT.

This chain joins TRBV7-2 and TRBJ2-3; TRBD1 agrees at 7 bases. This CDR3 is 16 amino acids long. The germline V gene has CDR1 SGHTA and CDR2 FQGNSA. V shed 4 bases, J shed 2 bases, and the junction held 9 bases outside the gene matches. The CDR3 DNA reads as TGTGCCAGCAGCTGGTGGGGACAGACCATCACAGATACGCAGTATTTT. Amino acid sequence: CASSWWGQTITDTQYF.

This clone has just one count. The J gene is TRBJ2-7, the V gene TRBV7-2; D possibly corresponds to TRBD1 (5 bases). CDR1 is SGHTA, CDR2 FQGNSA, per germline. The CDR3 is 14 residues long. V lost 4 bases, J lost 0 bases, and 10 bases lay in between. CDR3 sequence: CASSSQGLSYEQYF. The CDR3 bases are TGTGCCAGCAGCTCCCAGGGCCTCTCCTACGAGCAGTACTTC.

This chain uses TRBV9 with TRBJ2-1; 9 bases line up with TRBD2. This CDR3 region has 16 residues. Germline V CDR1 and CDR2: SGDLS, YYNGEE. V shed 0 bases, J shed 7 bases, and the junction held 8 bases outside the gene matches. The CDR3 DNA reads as TGTGCCAGCAGCGTAGTTGGCGGGAGGGGGGGAAATGAGCAGTTCTTC. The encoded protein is CASSVVGGRGGNEQFF.